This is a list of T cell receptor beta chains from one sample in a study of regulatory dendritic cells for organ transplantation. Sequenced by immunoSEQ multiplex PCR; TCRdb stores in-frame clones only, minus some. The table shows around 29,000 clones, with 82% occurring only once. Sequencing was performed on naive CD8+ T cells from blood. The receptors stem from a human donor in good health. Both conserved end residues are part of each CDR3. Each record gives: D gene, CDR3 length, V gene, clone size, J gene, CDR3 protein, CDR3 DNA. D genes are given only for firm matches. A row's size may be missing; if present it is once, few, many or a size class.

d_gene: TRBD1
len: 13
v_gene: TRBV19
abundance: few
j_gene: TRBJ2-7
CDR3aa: CATSGTGATEQYF
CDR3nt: TGTGCCACCTCCGGGACAGGGGCTACGGAGCAGTACTTC

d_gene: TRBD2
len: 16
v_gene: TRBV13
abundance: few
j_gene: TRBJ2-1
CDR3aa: CASTLASGEARNEQFF
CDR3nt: TGTGCCAGCACCCTAGCTAGCGGGGAAGCACGGAATGAGCAGTTCTTC

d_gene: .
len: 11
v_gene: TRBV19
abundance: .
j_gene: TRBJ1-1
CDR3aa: CASRLRGEAFF
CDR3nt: TGTGCCAGTAGGCTCAGGGGCGAAGCTTTCTTT

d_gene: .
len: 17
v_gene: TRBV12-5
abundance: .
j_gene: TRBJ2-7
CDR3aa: CASGLRPRTKTDYEQYF
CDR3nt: TGTGCTAGTGGTTTGAGACCCCGGACAAAGACGGACTACGAGCAGTACTTC

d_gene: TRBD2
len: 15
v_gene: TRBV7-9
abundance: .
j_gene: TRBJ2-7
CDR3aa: CASSLEGGGGYEQYF
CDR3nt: TGTGCCAGCAGCTTAGAGGGCGGGGGTGGCTACGAGCAGTACTTC

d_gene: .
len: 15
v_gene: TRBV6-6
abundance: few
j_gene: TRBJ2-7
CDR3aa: CASSYRGDLSYEQYF
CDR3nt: TGTGCCAGCAGTTACCGCGGTGACTTGTCCTACGAGCAGTACTTC

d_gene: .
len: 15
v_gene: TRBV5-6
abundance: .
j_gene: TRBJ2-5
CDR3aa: CASSLDPSWVGAQYF
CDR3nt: TGTGCCAGCAGCTTGGATCCGAGTTGGGTCGGGGCCCAGTACTTC

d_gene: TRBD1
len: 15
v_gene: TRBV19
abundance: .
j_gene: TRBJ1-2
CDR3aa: CASSIAQGARGGYTF
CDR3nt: TGTGCCAGTAGTATAGCCCAGGGGGCTCGGGGAGGCTACACCTTC

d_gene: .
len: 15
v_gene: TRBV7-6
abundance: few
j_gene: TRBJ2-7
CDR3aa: CASSLEGGQTYEQYF
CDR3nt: TGTGCCAGCAGCTTAGAGGGGGGACAGACCTACGAGCAGTACTTC

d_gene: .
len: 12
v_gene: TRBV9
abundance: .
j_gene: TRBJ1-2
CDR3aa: CASSVEEGGYTF
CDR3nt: TGTGCCAGCAGCGTAGAAGAGGGTGGCTACACCTTC

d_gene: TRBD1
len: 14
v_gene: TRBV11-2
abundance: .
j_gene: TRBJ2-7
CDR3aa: CASSLGTGTYEQYF
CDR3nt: TGTGCCAGCAGCTTAGGGACAGGGACCTACGAGCAGTACTTC

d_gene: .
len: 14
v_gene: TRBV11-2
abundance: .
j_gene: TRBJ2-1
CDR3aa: CASSLSFGEGLGFF
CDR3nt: TGTGCCAGCAGCTTATCCTTCGGAGAGGGCCTCGGGTTCTTC

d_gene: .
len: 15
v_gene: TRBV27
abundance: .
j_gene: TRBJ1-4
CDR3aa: CASSLSADLNEKLFF
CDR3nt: TGTGCCAGCAGTTTATCGGCAGATCTGAATGAAAAACTGTTTTTT

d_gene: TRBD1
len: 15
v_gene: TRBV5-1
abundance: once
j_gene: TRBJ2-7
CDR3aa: CASSLSWTGNYEQYF
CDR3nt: TGCGCCAGCAGCTTGAGTTGGACAGGGAACTACGAGCAGTACTTC

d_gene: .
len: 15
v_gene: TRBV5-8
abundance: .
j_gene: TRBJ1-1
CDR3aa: CASSTSTGIYTEAFF
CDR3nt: TGTGCCAGCAGCACCTCAACGGGGATATACACTGAAGCTTTCTTT

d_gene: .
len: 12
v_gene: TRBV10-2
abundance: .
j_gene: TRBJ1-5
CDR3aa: CASGQPGQPQHF
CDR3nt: TGCGCCAGTGGTCAACCGGGGCAGCCCCAGCATTTT

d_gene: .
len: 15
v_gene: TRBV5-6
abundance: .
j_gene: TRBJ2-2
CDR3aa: CASSLAVEGAGELFF
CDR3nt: TGTGCCAGCAGCTTGGCTGTCGAGGGGGCCGGGGAGCTGTTTTTT

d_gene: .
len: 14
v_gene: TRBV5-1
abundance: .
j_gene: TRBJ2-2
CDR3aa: CASRAVTDTGELFF
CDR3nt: TGCGCCAGCAGAGCGGTTACGGACACCGGGGAGCTGTTTTTT

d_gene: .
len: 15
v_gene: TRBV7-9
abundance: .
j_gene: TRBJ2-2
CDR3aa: CASSFSRVLTGELFF
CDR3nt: TGTGCCAGCAGCTTTTCCAGGGTACTCACCGGGGAGCTGTTTTTT

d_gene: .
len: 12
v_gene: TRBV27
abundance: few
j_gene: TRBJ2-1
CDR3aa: CASSYTGNEQFF
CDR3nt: TGTGCCAGCAGTTATACGGGAAATGAGCAGTTCTTC

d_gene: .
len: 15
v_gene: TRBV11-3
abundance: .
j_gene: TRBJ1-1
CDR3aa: CASSLRRGSDTEAFF
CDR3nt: TGTGCCAGCAGCTTACGTCGAGGGTCTGACACTGAAGCTTTCTTT

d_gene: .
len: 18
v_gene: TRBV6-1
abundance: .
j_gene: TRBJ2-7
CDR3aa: CASSDGDRRYGSRGEQYF
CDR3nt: TGTGCCAGCAGTGATGGTGATAGGAGGTACGGGAGCCGCGGCGAGCAGTACTTC

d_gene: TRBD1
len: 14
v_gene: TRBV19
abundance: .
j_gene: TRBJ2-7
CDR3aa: CASSPGQGKYEQYF
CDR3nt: TGTGCCAGTAGTCCGGGACAGGGTAAATACGAGCAGTACTTC

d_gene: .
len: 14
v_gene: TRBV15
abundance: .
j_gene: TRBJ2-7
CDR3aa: CATSTLPFSYEQYF
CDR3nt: TGTGCCACCAGCACACTACCTTTTTCCTACGAGCAGTACTTC

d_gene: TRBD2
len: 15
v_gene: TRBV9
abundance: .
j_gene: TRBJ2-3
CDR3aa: CASSGGGGLTITQYF
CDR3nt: TGTGCCAGCAGCGGCGGCGGGGGACTGACAATTACGCAGTATTTT

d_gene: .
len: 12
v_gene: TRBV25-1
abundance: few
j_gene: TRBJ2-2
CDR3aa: CASSPPGGELFF
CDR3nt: TGTGCCAGCAGTCCCCCGGGCGGGGAGCTGTTTTTT

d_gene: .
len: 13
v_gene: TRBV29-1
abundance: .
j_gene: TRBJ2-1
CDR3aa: CSVRASNHNEQFF
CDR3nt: TGCAGCGTTCGAGCTAGCAACCACAATGAGCAGTTCTTC

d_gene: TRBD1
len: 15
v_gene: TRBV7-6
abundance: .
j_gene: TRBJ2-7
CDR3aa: CASSEAPGQGYEQYF
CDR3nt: TGTGCCAGCAGTGAGGCCCCGGGACAGGGCTACGAGCAGTACTTC

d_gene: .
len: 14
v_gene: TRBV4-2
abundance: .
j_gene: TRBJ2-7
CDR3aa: CASSPSDSPYEQYF
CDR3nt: TGTGCCAGCAGCCCCAGCGACTCGCCCTACGAGCAGTACTTC

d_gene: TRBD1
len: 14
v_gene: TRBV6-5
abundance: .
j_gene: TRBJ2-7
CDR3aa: CASSYRTGDYEQYF
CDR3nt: TGTGCCAGCAGTTACAGGACAGGGGACTACGAGCAGTACTTC

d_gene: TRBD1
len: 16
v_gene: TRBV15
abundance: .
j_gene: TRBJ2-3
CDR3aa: CATSRDRVTGTDTQYF
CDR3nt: TGTGCCACCAGCCGGGACAGGGTGACTGGCACAGATACGCAGTATTTT

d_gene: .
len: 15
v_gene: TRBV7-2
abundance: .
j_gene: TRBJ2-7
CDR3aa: CASSLDGSASYEQYF
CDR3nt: TGTGCCAGCAGCTTAGACGGGTCGGCATCCTACGAGCAGTACTTC

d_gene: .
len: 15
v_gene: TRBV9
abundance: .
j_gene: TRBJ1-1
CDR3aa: CASSVARGVGTEAFF
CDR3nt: TGTGCCAGCAGCGTAGCCAGGGGTGTTGGGACTGAAGCTTTCTTT

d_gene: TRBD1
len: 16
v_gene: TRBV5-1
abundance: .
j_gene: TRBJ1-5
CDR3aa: CASSLTSGTRGPSRHF
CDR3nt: TGCGCCAGCAGCTTGACCTCCGGGACAAGGGGGCCCTCGAGGCATTTT

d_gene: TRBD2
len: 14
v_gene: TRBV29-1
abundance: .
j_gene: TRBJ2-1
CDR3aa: CSVQTSGAYNEQFF
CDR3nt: TGCAGCGTTCAGACTAGCGGGGCCTACAATGAGCAGTTCTTC

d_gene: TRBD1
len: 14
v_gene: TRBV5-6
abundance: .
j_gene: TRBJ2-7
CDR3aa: CASSPGDRVHEQYF
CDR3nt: TGTGCCAGCAGCCCGGGGGACAGGGTCCACGAGCAGTACTTC

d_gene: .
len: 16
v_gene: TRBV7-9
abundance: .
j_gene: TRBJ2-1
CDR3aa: CASSPPGGAGGNEQFF
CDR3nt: TGTGCCAGCAGCCCTCCGGGGGGCGCCGGGGGCAATGAGCAGTTCTTC

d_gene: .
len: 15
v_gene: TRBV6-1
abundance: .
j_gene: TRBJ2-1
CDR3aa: CASTLTQEGYNEQFF
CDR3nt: TGTGCCAGCACCCTGACCCAAGAGGGATACAATGAGCAGTTCTTC

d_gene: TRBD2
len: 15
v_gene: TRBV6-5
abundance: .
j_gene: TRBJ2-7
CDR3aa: CASSYPGGGSYEQYF
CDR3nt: TGTGCCAGCAGTTACCCGGGGGGGGGCTCCTACGAGCAGTACTTC

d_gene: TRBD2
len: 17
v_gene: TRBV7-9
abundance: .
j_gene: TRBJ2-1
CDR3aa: CASSSGLAGGQYNEQFF
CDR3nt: TGTGCCAGCAGCTCGGGACTAGCGGGGGGGCAGTACAATGAGCAGTTCTTC

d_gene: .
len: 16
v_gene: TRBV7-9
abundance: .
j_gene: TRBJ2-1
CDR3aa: CASSLRQGSSYNEQFF
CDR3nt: TGTGCCAGCAGCTTACGGCAGGGGTCTTCCTACAATGAGCAGTTCTTC

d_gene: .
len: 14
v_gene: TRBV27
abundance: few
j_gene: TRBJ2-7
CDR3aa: CASHPVGRQGEQYF
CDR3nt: TGTGCCAGCCACCCGGTAGGGCGGCAGGGCGAGCAGTACTTC

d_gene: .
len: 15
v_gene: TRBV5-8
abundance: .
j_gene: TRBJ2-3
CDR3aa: CASSLGQRSTDTQYF
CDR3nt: TGTGCCAGCAGCTTGGGACAGCGTAGCACAGATACGCAGTATTTT

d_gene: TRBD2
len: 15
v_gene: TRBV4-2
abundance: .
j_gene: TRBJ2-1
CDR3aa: CASSSTGTSYNEQFF
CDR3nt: TGTGCCAGCAGCTCTACCGGGACTAGCTACAATGAGCAGTTCTTC

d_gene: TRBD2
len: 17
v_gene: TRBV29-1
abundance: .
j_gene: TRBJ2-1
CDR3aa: CSVQGAGLAGGYNEQFF
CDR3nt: TGCAGCGTTCAAGGGGCAGGACTAGCGGGGGGCTACAATGAGCAGTTCTTC

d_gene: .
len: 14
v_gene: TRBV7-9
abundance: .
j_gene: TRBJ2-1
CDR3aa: CASSLVSVSDEQFF
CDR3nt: TGTGCCAGCAGCTTAGTCTCCGTTAGCGATGAGCAGTTCTTC

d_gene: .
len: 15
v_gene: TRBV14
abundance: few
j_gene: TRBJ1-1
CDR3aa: CASSQDLRGITEAFF
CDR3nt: TGTGCCAGCAGCCAAGATCTTCGGGGAATCACTGAAGCTTTCTTT

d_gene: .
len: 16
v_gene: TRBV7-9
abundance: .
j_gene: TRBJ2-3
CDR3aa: CASSSDTYGTTDTQYF
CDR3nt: TGTGCCAGCAGCTCCGACACCTATGGCACCACAGATACGCAGTATTTT

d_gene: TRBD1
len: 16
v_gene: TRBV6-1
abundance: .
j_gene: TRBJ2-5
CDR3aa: CASSGRTGGGSETQYF
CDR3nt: TGTGCCAGCAGTGGTCGGACAGGGGGCGGATCAGAGACCCAGTACTTC

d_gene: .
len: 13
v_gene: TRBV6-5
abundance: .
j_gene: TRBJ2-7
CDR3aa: CASKPDSSYEQYF
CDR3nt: TGTGCCAGCAAACCGGACAGCTCCTACGAGCAGTACTTC

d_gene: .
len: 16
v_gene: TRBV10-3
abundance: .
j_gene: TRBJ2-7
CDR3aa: CAISDPTSTGLYEQYF
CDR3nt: TGTGCCATCAGTGACCCAACATCGACAGGTCTCTACGAGCAGTACTTC